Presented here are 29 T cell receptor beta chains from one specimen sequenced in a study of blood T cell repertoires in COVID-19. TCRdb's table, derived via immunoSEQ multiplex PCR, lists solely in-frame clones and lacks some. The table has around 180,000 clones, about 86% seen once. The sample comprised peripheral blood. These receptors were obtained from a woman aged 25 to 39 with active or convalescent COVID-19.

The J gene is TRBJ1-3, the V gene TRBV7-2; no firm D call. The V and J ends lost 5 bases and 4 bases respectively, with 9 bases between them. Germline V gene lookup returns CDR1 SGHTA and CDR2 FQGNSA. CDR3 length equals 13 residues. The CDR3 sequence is CASSNRLGNTIYF. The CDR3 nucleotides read TGTGCCAGCAGCAACCGACTCGGAAACACCATATATTTT.

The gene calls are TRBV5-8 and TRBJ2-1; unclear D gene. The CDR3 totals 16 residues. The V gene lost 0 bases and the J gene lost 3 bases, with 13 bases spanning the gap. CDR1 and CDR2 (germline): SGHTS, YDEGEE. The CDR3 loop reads CASSLAVTRLYNEQFF. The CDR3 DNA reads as TGTGCCAGCAGCTTGGCCGTGACCAGACTCTACAATGAGCAGTTCTTC.

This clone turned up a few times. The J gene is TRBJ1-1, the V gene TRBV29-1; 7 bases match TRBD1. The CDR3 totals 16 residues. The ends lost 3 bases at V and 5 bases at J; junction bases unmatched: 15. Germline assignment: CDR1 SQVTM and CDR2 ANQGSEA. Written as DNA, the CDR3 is TGCAGCGTTGAGGTGAGGGGAACAGGGGCGAGGACTGAAGCTTTCTTT. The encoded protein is CSVEVRGTGARTEAFF.

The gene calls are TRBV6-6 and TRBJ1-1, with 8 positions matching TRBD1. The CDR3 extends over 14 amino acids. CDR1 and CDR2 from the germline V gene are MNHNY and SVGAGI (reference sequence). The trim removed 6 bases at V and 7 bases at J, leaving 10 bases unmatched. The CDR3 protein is CASRDRVGDSEAFF. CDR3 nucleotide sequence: TGTGCCAGCAGGGACAGGGTCGGGGACAGTGAAGCTTTCTTT.

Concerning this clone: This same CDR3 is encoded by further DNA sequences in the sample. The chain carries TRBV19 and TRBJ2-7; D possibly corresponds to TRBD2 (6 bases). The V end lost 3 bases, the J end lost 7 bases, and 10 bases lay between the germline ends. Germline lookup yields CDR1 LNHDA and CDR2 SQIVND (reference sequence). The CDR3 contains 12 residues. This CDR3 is CASSIWGDEQYF. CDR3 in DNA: TGTGCCAGTAGTATTTGGGGGGATGAGCAGTACTTC.

This chain's CDR3 is CASSKGGTANQPQHF. The CDR3 DNA reads as TGTGCCAGCAGCAAAGGGGGGACAGCTAATCAGCCCCAGCATTTT. The chain carries TRBV2 and TRBJ1-5, with 7 bases identical to TRBD1. V shed 6 bases and J 4 bases; nucleotides not matched to a gene: 9. The CDR3 runs to 15 residues. Germline V gives CDR1 SNHLY, CDR2 FYNNEI.

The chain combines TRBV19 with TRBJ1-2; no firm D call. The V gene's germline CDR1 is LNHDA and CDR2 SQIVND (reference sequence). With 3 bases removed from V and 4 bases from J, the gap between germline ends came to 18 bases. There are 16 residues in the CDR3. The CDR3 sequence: CASSISNEERSYGYTF. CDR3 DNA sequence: TGTGCCAGTAGTATCTCCAACGAGGAAAGATCCTATGGCTACACCTTC.

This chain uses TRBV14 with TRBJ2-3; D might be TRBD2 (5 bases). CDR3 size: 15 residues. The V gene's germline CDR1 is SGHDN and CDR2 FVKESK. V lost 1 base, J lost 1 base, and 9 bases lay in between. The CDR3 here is CASSQAGYGTDTQYF. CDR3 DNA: TGTGCCAGCAGCCAAGCGGGATATGGCACAGATACGCAGTATTTT.

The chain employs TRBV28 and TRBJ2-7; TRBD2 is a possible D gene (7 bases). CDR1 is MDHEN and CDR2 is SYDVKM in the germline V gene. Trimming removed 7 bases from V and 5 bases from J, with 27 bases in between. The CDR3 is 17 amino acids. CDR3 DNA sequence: TGTGCCAGCATCTCTCCTCGGGGGGCCCCGACCCGGCACGAGCAGTACTTC. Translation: CASISPRGAPTRHEQYF.

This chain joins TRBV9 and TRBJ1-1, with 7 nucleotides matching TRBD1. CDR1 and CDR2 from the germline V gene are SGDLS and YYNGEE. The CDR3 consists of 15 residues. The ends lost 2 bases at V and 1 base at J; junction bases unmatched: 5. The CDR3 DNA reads TGTGCCAGCAGCGTCACAGGGGCTCCGAACACTGAAGCTTTCTTT. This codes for CASSVTGAPNTEAFF.

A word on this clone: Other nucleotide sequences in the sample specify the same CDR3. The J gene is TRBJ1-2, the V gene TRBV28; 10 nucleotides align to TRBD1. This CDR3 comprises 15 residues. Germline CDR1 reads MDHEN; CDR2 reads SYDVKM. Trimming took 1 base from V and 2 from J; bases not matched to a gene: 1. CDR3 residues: CASSLLGQGNYGYTF. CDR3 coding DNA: TGTGCCAGCAGTTTATTGGGACAGGGGAACTATGGCTACACCTTC.

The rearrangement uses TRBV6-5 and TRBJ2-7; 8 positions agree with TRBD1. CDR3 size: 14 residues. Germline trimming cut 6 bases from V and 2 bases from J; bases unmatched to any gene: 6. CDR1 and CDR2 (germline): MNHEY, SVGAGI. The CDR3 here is CASRQGGPPYEQYF. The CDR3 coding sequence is TGTGCCAGCAGACAGGGGGGCCCCCCCTACGAGCAGTACTTC.

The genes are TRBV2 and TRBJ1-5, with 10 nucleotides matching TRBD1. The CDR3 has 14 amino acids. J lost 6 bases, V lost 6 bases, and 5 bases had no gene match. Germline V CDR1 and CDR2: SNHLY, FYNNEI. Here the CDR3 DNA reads TGTGCCAGCAGCAGACAGGGGGCGACTCAGCCCCAGCATTTT. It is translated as CASSRQGATQPQHF.

The DNA of the CDR3 is TGTGCCAGCAGGGGACTCACAGGGGTGGGCTATGGCTACACCTTC. It specifies CASRGLTGVGYGYTF. The gene calls are TRBV28 and TRBJ1-2; 7 positions match TRBD1. There are 15 residues in the CDR3. The junction had 11 bases not matched to a gene; V was cut back by 6 bases and J by 4 bases. In germline, CDR1 is MDHEN, CDR2 SYDVKM.

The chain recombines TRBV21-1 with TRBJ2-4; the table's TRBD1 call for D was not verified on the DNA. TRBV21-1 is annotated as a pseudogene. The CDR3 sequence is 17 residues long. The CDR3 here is CASSKEIGTGTKNIQYF. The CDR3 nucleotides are TGTGCCAGCAGCAAAGAAATCGGGACAGGTACTAAAAACATTCAGTACTTC.

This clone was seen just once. In nucleotides, the CDR3 is TGTGCCAGCAGTTCCCGGGAAAACTATGGCTACACCTTC. Encoded protein: CASSSRENYGYTF. The rearrangement uses TRBV12-3 or TRBV12-4 and TRBJ1-2; no reliable D call. The CDR3 is 13 amino acids. With 4 bases removed from V and 2 bases from J, the gap between germline ends came to 8 bases.

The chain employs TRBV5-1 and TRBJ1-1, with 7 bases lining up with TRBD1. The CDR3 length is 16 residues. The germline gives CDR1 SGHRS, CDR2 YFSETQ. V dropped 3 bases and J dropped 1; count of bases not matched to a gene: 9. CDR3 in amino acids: CASSYTFWDRNTEAFF. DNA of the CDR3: TGCGCCAGCAGCTATACCTTTTGGGACAGGAACACTGAAGCTTTCTTT.

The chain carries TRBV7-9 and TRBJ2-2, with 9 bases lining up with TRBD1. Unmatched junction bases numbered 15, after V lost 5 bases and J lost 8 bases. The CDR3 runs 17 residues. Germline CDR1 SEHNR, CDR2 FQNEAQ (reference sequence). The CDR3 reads CASSPSGTGPAPGELFF. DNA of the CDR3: TGTGCCAGCAGCCCCTCCGGGACAGGGCCTGCACCGGGGGAGCTGTTTTTT. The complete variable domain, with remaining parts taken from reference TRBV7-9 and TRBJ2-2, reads DTGVSQNPRHKITKRGQNVTFRCDPISEHNRLYWYRQTLGQGPEFLTYFQNEAQLEKSRLLSDRFSAERPKGSFSTLEIQRTEQGDSAMYLCASSPSGTGPAPGELFFGEGSRLTVL.

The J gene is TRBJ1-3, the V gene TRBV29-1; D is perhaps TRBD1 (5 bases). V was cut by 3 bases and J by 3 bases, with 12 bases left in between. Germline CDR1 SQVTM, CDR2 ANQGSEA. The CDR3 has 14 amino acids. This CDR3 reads CSVESQGGGNTIYF. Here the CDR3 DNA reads TGCAGCGTTGAGTCGCAGGGAGGTGGAAACACCATATATTTT.

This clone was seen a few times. The CDR3 loop is CASTPGGTMPLHF. Written as DNA, the CDR3 is TGTGCCAGCACCCCAGGGGGAACAATGCCCCTCCACTTT. This chain links TRBV28 with TRBJ1-6, with 7 bases lining up with TRBD1. The CDR3 sequence is 13 residues long. Germline V lookup: CDR1 MDHEN, CDR2 SYDVKM. V lost 7 bases, J lost 13 bases, and 10 bases stayed unmatched.

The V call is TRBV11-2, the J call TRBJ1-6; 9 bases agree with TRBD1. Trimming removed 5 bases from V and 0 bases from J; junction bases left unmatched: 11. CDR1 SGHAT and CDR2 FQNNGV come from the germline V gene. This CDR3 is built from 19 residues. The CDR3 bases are TGTGCCAGCAGCCGAGAGGGGACAGGGAAAGGCTCCTATAATTCACCCCTCCACTTT. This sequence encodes CASSREGTGKGSYNSPLHF.

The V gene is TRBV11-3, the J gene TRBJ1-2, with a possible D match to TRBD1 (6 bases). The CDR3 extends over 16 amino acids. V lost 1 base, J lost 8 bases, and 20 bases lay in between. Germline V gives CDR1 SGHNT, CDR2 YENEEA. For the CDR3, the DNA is TGTGCCAGCAGCTTAGTCCCAAACAGGGAAGAGGGAGGCTACACCTTC. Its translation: CASSLVPNREEGGYTF.

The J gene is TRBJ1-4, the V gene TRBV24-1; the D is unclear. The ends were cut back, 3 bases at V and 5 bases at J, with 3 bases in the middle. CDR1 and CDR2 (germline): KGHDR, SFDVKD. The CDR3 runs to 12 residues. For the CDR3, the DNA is TGTGCCACCAGTGATCCGAATGAAAAACTGTTTTTT. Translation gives CATSDPNEKLFF.

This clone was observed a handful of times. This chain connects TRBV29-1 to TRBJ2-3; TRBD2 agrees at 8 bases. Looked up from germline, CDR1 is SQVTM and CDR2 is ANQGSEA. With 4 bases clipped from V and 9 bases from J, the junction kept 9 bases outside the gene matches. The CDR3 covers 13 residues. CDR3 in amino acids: CSVVSGLGSTQYF. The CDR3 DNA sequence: TGCAGCGTTGTATCGGGACTAGGAAGCACGCAGTATTTT.

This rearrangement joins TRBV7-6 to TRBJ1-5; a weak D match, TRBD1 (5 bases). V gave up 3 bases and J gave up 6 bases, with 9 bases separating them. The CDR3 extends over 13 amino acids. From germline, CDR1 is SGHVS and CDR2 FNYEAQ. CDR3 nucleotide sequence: TGTGCCAGCAGCTTGACGGGGGGTCAGCCCCAGCATTTT. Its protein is CASSLTGGQPQHF.

Written as DNA, the CDR3 is TGTGCCAGCAGCGCCGGGACTGTCGAGGGGGAGCTGTTTTTT. As protein: CASSAGTVEGELFF. The rearrangement uses TRBV9 and TRBJ2-2, with D possibly being TRBD2 (6 bases). In germline, CDR1 is SGDLS, CDR2 YYNGEE. This CDR3 has 14 residues. Trimming shortened V by 3 bases and J by 8 bases, and 14 bases separated the two germline ends. Full variable domain (missing parts from reference TRBV9 and TRBJ2-2): DSGVTQTPKHLITATGQRVTLRCSPRSGDLSVYWYQQSLDQGLQFLIQYYNGEERAKGNILERFSAQQFPDLHSELNLSSLELGDSALYFCASSAGTVEGELFFGEGSRLTVL.

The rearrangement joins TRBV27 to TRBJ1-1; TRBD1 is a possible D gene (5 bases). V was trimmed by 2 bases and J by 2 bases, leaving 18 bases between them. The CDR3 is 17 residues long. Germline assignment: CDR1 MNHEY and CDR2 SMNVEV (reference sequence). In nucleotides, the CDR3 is TGTGCCAGCAGTTTAGGTTGGGGGGGAGGAGGAAACACTGAAGCTTTCTTT. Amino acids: CASSLGWGGGGNTEAFF.

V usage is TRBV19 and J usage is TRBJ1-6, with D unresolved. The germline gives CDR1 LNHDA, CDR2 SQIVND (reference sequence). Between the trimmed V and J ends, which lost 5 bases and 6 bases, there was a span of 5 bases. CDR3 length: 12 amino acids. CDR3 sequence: CASSHSNSPLHF. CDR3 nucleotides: TGTGCCAGTAGTCACAGTAATTCACCCCTCCACTTT. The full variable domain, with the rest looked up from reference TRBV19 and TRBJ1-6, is DGGITQSPKYLFRKEGQNVTLSCEQNLNHDAMYWYRQDPGQGLRLIYYSQIVNDFQKGDIAEGYSVSREKKESFPLTVTSAQKNPTAFYLCASSHSNSPLHFGNGTRLTVT.

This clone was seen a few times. In DNA, the CDR3 is TGTGCCTGGAGTAACCAAGGAGGTTCACCCCTCCACTTT. Protein sequence: CAWSNQGGSPLHF. The chain has TRBV30 and TRBJ1-6; no definite D call. The CDR3 has 13 amino acids. Deletions cut 2 bases from V and 9 bases from J, with 11 bases between. Per germline, CDR1 GTSNPN and CDR2 SVGIG (reference sequence).